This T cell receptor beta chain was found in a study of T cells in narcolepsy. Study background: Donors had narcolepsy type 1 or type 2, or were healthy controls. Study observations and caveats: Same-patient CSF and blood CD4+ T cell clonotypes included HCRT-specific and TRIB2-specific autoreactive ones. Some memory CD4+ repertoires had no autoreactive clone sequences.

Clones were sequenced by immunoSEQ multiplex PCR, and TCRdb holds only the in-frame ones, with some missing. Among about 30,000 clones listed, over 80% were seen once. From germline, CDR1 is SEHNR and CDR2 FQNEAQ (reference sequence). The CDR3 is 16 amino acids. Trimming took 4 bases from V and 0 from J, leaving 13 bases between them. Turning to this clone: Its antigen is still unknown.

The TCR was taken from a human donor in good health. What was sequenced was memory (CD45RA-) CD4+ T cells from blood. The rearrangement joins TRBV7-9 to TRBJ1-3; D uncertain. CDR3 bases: TGTGCCAGCAGCTCCCCCCCGGTTATCTCTGGAAACACCATATATTTT. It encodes CASSSPPVISGNTIYF. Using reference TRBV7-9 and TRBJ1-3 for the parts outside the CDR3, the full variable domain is DTGVSQNPRHKITKRGQNVTFRCDPISEHNRLYWYRQTLGQGPEFLTYFQNEAQLEKSRLLSDRFSAERPKGSFSTLEIQRTEQGDSAMYLCASSSPPVISGNTIYFGEGSWLTVV.